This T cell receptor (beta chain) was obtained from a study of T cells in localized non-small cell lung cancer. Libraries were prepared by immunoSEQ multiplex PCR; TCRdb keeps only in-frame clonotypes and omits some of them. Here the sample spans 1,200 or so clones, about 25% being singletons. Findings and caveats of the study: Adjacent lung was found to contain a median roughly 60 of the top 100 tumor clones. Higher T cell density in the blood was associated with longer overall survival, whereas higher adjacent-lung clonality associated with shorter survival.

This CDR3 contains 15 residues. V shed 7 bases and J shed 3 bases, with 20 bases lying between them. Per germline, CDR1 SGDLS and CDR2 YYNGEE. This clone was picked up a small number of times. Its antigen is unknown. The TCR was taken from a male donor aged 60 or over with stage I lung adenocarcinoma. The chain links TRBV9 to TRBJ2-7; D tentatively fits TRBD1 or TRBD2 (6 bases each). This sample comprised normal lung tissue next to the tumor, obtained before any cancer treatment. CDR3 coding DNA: TGTGCCAGCGATCAAGGGGGGCAGGTTAACTACGAGCAGTACTTC. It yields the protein CASDQGGQVNYEQYF.